These T cell receptor beta chains were read from a single sample in a study of blood T cell repertoires in COVID-19. Generated by immunoSEQ multiplex PCR, the TCRdb table keeps only in-frame clones and is missing some. Of 250,000 or so clones in the sample, more than 80% are singletons; the top ten hold approximately 4%. Input material: PBMCs or T cells enriched from blood (not recorded which). These receptors all come from a woman in her twenties or thirties with acute COVID-19. CDR3s include the opening cysteine and the closing phenylalanine or tryptophan. The order of the fields is CDR3 length, J gene, V gene, CDR3 protein.

16,TRBJ1-1,TRBV7-9,CASSLGAGGGSTEAFF
13,TRBJ1-1,TRBV2,CASGGRADTEAFF
15,TRBJ2-3,TRBV7-3,CASSLIRGSTDTQYF
14,TRBJ2-3,TRBV7-9,CASSLTGTSGSQYF
16,TRBJ2-7,TRBV7-9,CASSPSTSGLVYEQYF
16,TRBJ2-1,TRBV11-3,CASSLEPGLAGGEQFF
16,TRBJ2-2,TRBV19,CASSSIADPDTGELFF
15,TRBJ1-2,TRBV18,CASSPTTGETYGYTF
15,TRBJ2-7,TRBV5-1,CATSSSGEGQYEQYF
17,TRBJ1-1,TRBV13,CASHIAGGVRGNTEAFF
14,TRBJ1-2,TRBV28,CASRPTGEDGGYTF
15,TRBJ2-2,TRBV9,CASSASGGNTGELFF
13,TRBJ2-1,TRBV12-3/TRBV12-4,CASSFTMYNEQFF
15,TRBJ2-7,TRBV28,CASSSGTSGPYEQYF
12,TRBJ2-7,TRBV19,CASSPQGYEQYF
12,TRBJ2-7,TRBV28,CASTPGTSEQYF
17,TRBJ2-1,TRBV25-1,CASSETGLAGGTNEQFF
14,TRBJ2-2,TRBV5-1,CASSRLGNTGELFF
14,TRBJ2-1,TRBV29-1,CSVVGLDGDNEQFF
14,TRBJ2-5,TRBV30,CAWSVSGRGETQYF
15,TRBJ2-7,TRBV6-5,CASRYGQNPPYEQYF
14,TRBJ2-1,TRBV29-1,CSVVIASLNNEQFF
18,TRBJ2-6,TRBV19,CASTIPDRVSSGANVLTF
14,TRBJ1-2,TRBV3-1/TRBV3-2,CASRDDRVGYGYTF
16,TRBJ2-1,TRBV24-1,CATSDFGGRGHNEQFF
15,TRBJ2-7,TRBV18,CASSPEAGGIYEQYF
15,TRBJ2-7,TRBV10-2,CASSTGQGMGDEQYF
15,TRBJ2-7,TRBV28,CASSSTSGSTYEQYF
15,TRBJ2-3,TRBV25-1,CASSDLAGDTDTQYF
15,TRBJ2-1,TRBV9,CASSRGQGTNNEQFF
16,TRBJ2-7,TRBV18,CASSPPRTGGNYEQYF
15,TRBJ2-1,TRBV29-1,CSVQGDSPLLSEQFF
17,TRBJ2-1,TRBV5-1,CASSLDLGLAGRDEQFF
17,TRBJ2-2,TRBV13,CASRPRSGSLYTGELFF
13,TRBJ2-1,TRBV4-3,CASSQGSGNEQFF
17,TRBJ2-2,TRBV2,CASSAGGLGLNTGELFF
18,TRBJ2-1,TRBV24-1,CATSDWGTSGDLYNEQFF
15,TRBJ2-1,TRBV6-5,CASSSDRVGSNEQFF
16,TRBJ1-5,TRBV4-1,CASSQEPQGANQPQHF
16,TRBJ2-2,TRBV5-4,CASSTAGTGGSGELFF
13,TRBJ2-7,TRBV9,CASSEGQATHLDF
17,TRBJ2-2,TRBV18,CASSPLESARGTGELFF
16,TRBJ2-5,TRBV4-1,CASSPPTSGSGETQYF
15,TRBJ1-5,TRBV19,CATIEGQGAGQPQHF
14,TRBJ1-1,TRBV28,CASSLQGGNTEAFF
15,TRBJ2-1,TRBV18,CASSLRLAENNEQFF
17,TRBJ2-2,TRBV7-3,CASSLSVTGYGTGELFF
14,TRBJ2-7,TRBV27,CASSPGTGWDEQYF